The source of this T cell receptor beta chain is a study of identifying expanded T cells in peripheral blood. The CDR3 loop spans 13 amino acids. The germline CDR1 and CDR2 sequences are ENHRY and SYGVKD. The V segment lost 10 bases and the J segment 5 bases; nucleotides outside the gene matches: 8. The table came from immunoSEQ multiplex PCR; TCRdb's copy has only in-frame clones and leaves some out. Here the sample spans some 90,000 clones, about 88% being singletons. Study outcomes and limitations: Across healthy donors, higher total template counts meant significantly greater two-week count variance. Technical replicates showed roughly 1.2 changed clones; two weeks approximately 15; four weeks 19.

Healthy donors had no documented immune events, such as infections, while sampled. In the case of this clone: The antigen is not known.

The chain carries TRBV10-3 and TRBJ2-4; 7 positions agree with TRBD2. Material: blood. The sequence was collected from a person aged 18 to 75 in good health. CDR3 sequence reads: CATAPGGENIQYF. CDR3 DNA sequence: TGTGCCACGGCCCCGGGAGGCGAAAACATTCAGTACTTC.